A selection of T cell receptor beta chains follows, all from one sample in a study of early T cells in non-severe SARS-CoV-2 infection. TCRdb reanalysed the 5' RACE reads using MiXCR and keeps one entry per CDR3 protein. The sample has about 28,000 distinct CDR3 sequences; around 5.3% are singletons. The specimen sequenced was whole blood. The source is an adult who was a healthcare worker with PCR-confirmed SARS-CoV-2 infection or an uninfected control (not recorded which). Both conserved end residues are part of each CDR3. D genes are given only for firm matches.

-	TRBV7-8	CASSLAGGENIQYF
TRBD1	TRBV30	CAWSDGGQGNGYGYTF
TRBD1	TRBV18	CASSPGQGLDEQFF
-	TRBV11-2	CASSLGPAEMRETQYF
-	TRBV4-1	CASSQSEGFSYEQYF
-	TRBV11-2	CASSPIGVGQQHSYEQYF
-	TRBV6-1	CASRDFNTEAFF
-	TRBV5-1	CASSFGGYGEKLFF
TRBD1	TRBV20-1	CSASLRQGHEQYF
-	TRBV6-1	CASTYSVGPGNQPQHF
-	TRBV30	CARKAGRDYEQYF
TRBD1	TRBV29-1	CSVEDLGQGGFGEAFF
TRBD1	TRBV11-2	CASRRDRASLFWSF
TRBD2	TRBV20-1	CSARLSGGLAAYNEQFF
TRBD1	TRBV12-3/TRBV12-4	CASSSLGAGGNSYNEQFF
TRBD1	TRBV20-1	CSASKFTGTGTDTQYF
-	TRBV15	CATSRERSGGRPLHF
-	TRBV7-6	CASSLGQGGRTDTQYF
-	TRBV3-1	CASSPSAYSYNEQFF
TRBD1	TRBV12-5	CASGLGQGNQPQHF
-	TRBV11-2	CASSLEGRGLGTQYF
-	TRBV7-2	CASSLVAGVEDGYTF
TRBD2	TRBV20-1	CSARVIGRRESEQFF
-	TRBV11-2	CASSLAGVRQRINEKLFF
TRBD1	TRBV12-3/TRBV12-4	CASSFWTGNTEAFF
-	TRBV7-9	CASSLWNTEAFF
-	TRBV10-3	CAISEGQGRSTDTQYF
TRBD1	TRBV29-1	CSVEQGPNTEAFF
-	TRBV12-3/TRBV12-4	CASSLRGFHEQYF
-	TRBV6-1	CASSRGVGDGELFF
TRBD2	TRBV20-1	CSASALAGGYNEQFF
-	TRBV9	CASTPLSGNTIYF
-	TRBV30	CAWKDQDTEAFF
-	TRBV5-1	CASSLPSNEQFF
TRBD2	TRBV15	CATSRAGGLTDTQYF